The rows below give T cell receptor beta chains drawn from one sample of a study of blood T cell repertoires in COVID-19. Measured with immunoSEQ multiplex PCR; TCRdb has only the in-frame clones, and not every one. The table has 200,000 or so clones, 75% to 90% seen once. The source material was PBMCs or T cells enriched from blood (not recorded which). These receptors were collected from a woman between 40 and 55 years old with acute COVID-19. CDR3s include the opening cysteine and the closing phenylalanine or tryptophan. Fields, in order: clone size, CDR3 length, V gene, J gene, D gene, CDR3 protein, CDR3 DNA. D genes are given only for firm matches. Only part of the rows carry a size: once, few, many, or a class if the clone is expanded.

-	19	TRBV23-1	TRBJ2-3	TRBD2	CASSQPPGARTSEGDTQYF	TGCGCCAGCAGTCAACCCCCAGGAGCCCGGACTAGCGAGGGAGATACGCAGTATTTT
-	15	TRBV7-2	TRBJ2-7	TRBD2	CASSLVGGGMYEQYF	TGTGCCAGCAGCTTAGTCGGGGGAGGGATGTACGAGCAGTACTTC
-	22	TRBV4-2	TRBJ2-3	TRBD2	CASSQDRITSGRTLTFRDTQYF	TGTGCCAGCAGCCAAGACCGGATTACTAGCGGGAGGACCCTCACGTTTAGGGATACGCAGTATTTT
-	16	TRBV4-1	TRBJ2-5	TRBD2	CASSGGRAGGGETQYF	TGCGCCAGCAGCGGCGGTAGGGCGGGGGGTGGTGAGACCCAGTACTTC
-	12	TRBV10-3	TRBJ1-2	-	CATTQGSYGYTF	TGTGCCACCACACAGGGCTCCTATGGCTACACCTTC
once	11	TRBV20-1	TRBJ1-2	-	CSAPFGSGYTF	TGCAGTGCCCCCTTCGGGTCTGGCTACACCTTC
once	14	TRBV5-1	TRBJ2-3	-	CASKFERSTDTQYF	TGCGCCAGCAAGTTCGAGCGGTCCACAGATACGCAGTATTTT
-	16	TRBV2	TRBJ2-2	TRBD2	CASRKGLAGNTGELFF	TGTGCCAGCAGAAAGGGACTAGCGGGGAACACCGGGGAGCTGTTTTTT
-	16	TRBV28	TRBJ1-2	-	CASSSGLGVGSYGYTF	TGTGCCAGCAGTTCCGGCCTAGGGGTGGGTAGCTATGGCTACACCTTC
-	14	TRBV6-5	TRBJ1-2	TRBD1	CASSRGQGGSGYTF	TGTGCCAGCAGCCGGGGACAGGGGGGAAGTGGCTACACCTTC
-	14	TRBV24-1	TRBJ2-1	-	CATSDLGGLNEQFF	TGTGCCACCAGTGATTTGGGGGGGTTAAATGAGCAGTTCTTC
-	14	TRBV27	TRBJ1-4	-	CASSLNRASEKLFF	TGTGCCAGCAGTTTAAACAGGGCGAGTGAAAAACTGTTTTTT
-	13	TRBV9	TRBJ1-1	-	CASSVRGSGEAFF	TGTGCCAGCAGCGTAAGGGGATCGGGTGAAGCTTTCTTT
-	16	TRBV7-9	TRBJ2-7	TRBD2	CASSWIAGGPMDEQYF	TGTGCCAGCAGCTGGATAGCGGGAGGGCCGATGGACGAGCAGTACTTC
-	15	TRBV19	TRBJ2-2	TRBD1	CASSETGANTGELFF	TGTGCCAGTAGTGAGACAGGGGCGAACACCGGGGAGCTGTTTTTT